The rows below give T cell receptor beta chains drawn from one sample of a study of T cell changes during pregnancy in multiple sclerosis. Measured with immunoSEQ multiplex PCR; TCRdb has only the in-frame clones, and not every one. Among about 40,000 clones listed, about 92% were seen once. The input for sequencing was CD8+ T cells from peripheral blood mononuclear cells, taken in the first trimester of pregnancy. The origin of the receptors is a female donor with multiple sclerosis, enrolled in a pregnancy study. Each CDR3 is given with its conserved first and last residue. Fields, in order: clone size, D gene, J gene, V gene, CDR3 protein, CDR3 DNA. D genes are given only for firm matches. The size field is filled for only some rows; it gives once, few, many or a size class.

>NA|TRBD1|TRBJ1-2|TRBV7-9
CASSPPGQAVYGYTF
TGTGCCAGCAGCCCGCCGGGACAGGCAGTCTATGGCTACACCTTC
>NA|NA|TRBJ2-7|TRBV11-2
CASSPFSYEQYF
TGTGCCAGCAGCCCATTTTCCTACGAGCAGTACTTC
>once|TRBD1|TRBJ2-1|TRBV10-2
CASSRTGASYNEQFF
TGCGCCAGCAGTCGAACAGGGGCCTCCTACAATGAGCAGTTCTTC
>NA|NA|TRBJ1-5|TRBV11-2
CASSFAVLGAQHF
TGTGCCAGCAGCTTTGCGGTCCTAGGGGCCCAGCATTTT
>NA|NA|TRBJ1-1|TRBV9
CASTLEGHNTEAFF
TGTGCCAGCACTCTCGAGGGACATAACACTGAAGCTTTCTTT
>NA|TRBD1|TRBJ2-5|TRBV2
CASSEWGQNQETQYF
TGTGCCAGCAGTGAATGGGGACAGAACCAAGAGACCCAGTACTTC
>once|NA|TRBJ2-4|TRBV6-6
CASLRDPSRWDIQYF
TGTGCCAGCCTGCGGGACCCCTCGCGGTGGGACATTCAGTACTTC
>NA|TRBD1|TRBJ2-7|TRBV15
CATIRDRAHEFYEQYF
TGTGCCACCATCAGAGACAGGGCGCATGAATTCTACGAGCAGTACTTC
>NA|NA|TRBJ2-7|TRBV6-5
CASSSPGREDSYEQYF
TGTGCCAGCAGTTCGCCGGGCAGGGAAGACTCCTACGAGCAGTACTTC
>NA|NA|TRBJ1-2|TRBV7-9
CASSLETNYGYTF
TGTGCCAGCAGCTTAGAGACAAATTATGGCTACACCTTC
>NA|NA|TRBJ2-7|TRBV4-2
CASSHAGGEQYF
TGTGCCAGCAGCCACGCCGGGGGCGAGCAGTACTTC
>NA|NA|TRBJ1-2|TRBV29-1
CSVESQGYHGYTF
TGCAGCGTTGAATCCCAGGGATATCATGGCTACACCTTC
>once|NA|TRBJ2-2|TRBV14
CASSQDPLTGELFF
TGTGCCAGCAGCCAAGACCCCCTAACCGGGGAGCTGTTTTTT
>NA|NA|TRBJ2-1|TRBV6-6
CASSYRGRGDEQFF
TGTGCCAGCAGTTACAGGGGGCGGGGGGATGAGCAGTTCTTC
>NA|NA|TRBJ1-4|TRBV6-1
CASSDSPGQLWGATNEKLFF
TGTGCCAGCAGTGATTCCCCGGGACAACTATGGGGAGCAACTAATGAAAAACTGTTTTTT
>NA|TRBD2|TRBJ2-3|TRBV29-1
CSVEGASGGTDTQYF
TGCAGCGTTGAAGGAGCTAGCGGGGGCACAGATACGCAGTATTTT
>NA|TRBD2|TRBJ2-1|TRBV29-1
CSVLPGLASNEQFF
TGCAGCGTACTCCCGGGACTAGCGTCCAATGAGCAGTTCTTC
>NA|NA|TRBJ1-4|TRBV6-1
CASSEGTGYEKLFF
TGTGCCAGCAGTGAAGGAACAGGGTACGAAAAACTGTTTTTT
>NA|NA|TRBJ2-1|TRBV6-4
CASSDSSGSYNEQFF
TGTGCCAGCAGTGACTCTAGCGGCTCCTACAATGAGCAGTTCTTC
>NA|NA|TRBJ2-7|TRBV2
CASSEGGPSSYEQYF
TGTGCCAGCAGTGAGGGGGGACCAAGCTCCTACGAGCAGTACTTC
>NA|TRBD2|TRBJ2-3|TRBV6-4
CASSDSTSGGDTQYF
TGTGCCAGCAGTGACTCAACTAGCGGGGGAGATACGCAGTATTTT
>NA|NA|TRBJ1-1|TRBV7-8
CASSLAEGRFEAFF
TGTGCCAGCAGCTTAGCGGAGGGCAGGTTCGAAGCTTTCTTT
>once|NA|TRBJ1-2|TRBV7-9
CASSLEGIANYGYTF
TGTGCCAGCAGCTTAGAGGGGATAGCTAACTATGGCTACACCTTC
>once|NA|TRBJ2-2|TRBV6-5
CASRASGTGELFF
TGTGCCAGCAGGGCCTCGGGCACCGGGGAGCTGTTTTTT
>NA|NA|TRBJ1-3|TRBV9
CASSVGDGGAGGNTIYF
TGTGCCAGCAGCGTAGGGGATGGAGGGGCTGGTGGAAACACCATATATTTT
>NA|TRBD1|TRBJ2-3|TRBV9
CASSERQGITDTQYF
TGTGCCAGCAGCGAAAGACAGGGCATAACAGATACGCAGTATTTT
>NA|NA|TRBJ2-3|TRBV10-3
CAISGGAIDSTDTQYF
TGTGCCATCAGCGGCGGCGCGATCGACAGCACAGATACGCAGTATTTT
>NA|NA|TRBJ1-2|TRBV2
CASGTSGRSYGYTF
TGTGCCAGCGGGACGTCGGGGAGGAGCTATGGCTACACCTTC
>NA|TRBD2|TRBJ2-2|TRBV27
CASSPIAGQNTGELFF
TGTGCCAGCAGTCCTATAGCGGGGCAGAACACCGGGGAGCTGTTTTTT
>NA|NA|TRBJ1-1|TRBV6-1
CAAIRSSEAFF
TGTGCCGCCATACGGAGCTCTGAAGCTTTCTTT
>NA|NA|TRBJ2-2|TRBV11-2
CASSRRGMSTGELFF
TGTGCCAGCAGTCGTAGGGGAATGAGCACCGGGGAGCTGTTTTTT
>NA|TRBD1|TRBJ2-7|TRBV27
CASSWDSTYEQYF
TGTGCCAGCAGCTGGGACAGTACCTACGAGCAGTACTTC
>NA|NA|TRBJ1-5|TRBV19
CASSTGGSNQPQHF
TGTGCCAGTAGTACTGGGGGCAGCAATCAGCCCCAGCATTTT
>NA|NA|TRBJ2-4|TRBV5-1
CASSLGRGNIQYF
TGCGCCAGCAGCTTGGGCAGGGGCAACATTCAGTACTTC
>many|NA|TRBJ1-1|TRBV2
CASTETGIMNTEAFF
TGTGCCAGCACGGAAACGGGAATCATGAACACTGAAGCTTTCTTT
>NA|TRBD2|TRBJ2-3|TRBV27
CASSSHTSGGIDTQYF
TGTGCCAGCAGTTCACATACTAGCGGGGGAATAGATACGCAGTATTTT
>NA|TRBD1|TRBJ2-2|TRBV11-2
CASRDRENTGELFF
TGTGCCAGCAGGGACAGGGAGAACACCGGGGAGCTGTTTTTT
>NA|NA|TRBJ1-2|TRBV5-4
CASSTTMSRDGYTF
TGTGCCAGCAGCACCACAATGTCCCGGGATGGCTACACCTTC
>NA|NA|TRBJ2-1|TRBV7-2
CASSSPGSNNEQFF
TGTGCCAGCAGCTCACCGGGGTCCAACAATGAGCAGTTCTTC
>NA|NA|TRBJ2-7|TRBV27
CASSFSGGPYEQYF
TGTGCCAGCAGTTTTTCGGGGGGCCCCTACGAGCAGTACTTC
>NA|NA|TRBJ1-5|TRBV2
CASSGGGSNQPQHF
TGTGCCAGCAGTGGGGGGGGGAGCAATCAGCCCCAGCATTTT
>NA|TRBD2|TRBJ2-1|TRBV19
CASGGPAAGGTNEQFF
TGTGCCAGTGGAGGGCCCGCAGCGGGGGGTACTAATGAGCAGTTCTTC